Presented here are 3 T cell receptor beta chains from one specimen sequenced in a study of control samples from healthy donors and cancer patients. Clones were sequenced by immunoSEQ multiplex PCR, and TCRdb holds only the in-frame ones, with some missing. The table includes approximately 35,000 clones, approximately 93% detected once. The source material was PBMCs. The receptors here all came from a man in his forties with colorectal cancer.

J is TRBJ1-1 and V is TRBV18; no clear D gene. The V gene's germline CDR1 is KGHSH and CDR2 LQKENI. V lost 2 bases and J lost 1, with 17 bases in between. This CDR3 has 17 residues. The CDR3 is CASSPATGKPPNTEAFF. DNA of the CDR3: TGTGCCAGCTCACCAGCTACCGGGAAGCCTCCGAACACTGAAGCTTTCTTT.

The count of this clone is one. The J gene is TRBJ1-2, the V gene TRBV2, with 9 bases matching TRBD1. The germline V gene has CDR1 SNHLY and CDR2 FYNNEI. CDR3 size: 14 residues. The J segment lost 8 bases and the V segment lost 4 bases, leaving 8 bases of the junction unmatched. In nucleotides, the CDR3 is TGTGCCAGCAGTGGAACCGGGACAGGGAACGGCTACACCTTC. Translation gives CASSGTGTGNGYTF.

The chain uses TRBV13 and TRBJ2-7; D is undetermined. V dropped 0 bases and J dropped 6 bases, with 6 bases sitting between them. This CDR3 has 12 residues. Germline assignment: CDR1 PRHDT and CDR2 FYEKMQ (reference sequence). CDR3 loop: CASSLGPAEQYF. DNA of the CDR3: TGTGCCAGCAGCTTAGGCCCGGCCGAGCAGTACTTC.